This T cell receptor (beta chain) came from a study of post-analysis software for immune sequencing data. As for the study in general: The disease courses covered relapsing-remitting, secondary progressive and progressive-relapsing multiple sclerosis.

Findings of the study overall: For normalized Chao1 diversity, multiple sclerosis patients scored significantly lower than controls did. By F measure, samples from a shared preparation batch strongly co-clustered. Five TRBV segments, TRBV5-6, TRBV5-1 and TRBV20-1 among them, were found more frequent in patients than controls.

CDR3 size: 15 residues. Trimming removed 5 bases from V and 1 base from J; junction bases left unmatched: 7. Germline CDR1 SGHVS, CDR2 FQNEAQ. TCR beta cDNA libraries had unique molecular identifiers. From roughly 1 to 10 million T cells, 500,000 or so cDNA molecules were obtained. From the PCR reads, TCRdb called clonotypes with MiXCR, one entry per CDR3 protein. The sample has some 690,000 distinct CDR3 sequences, about 32% seen once. Worth noting for this clonotype: Its target is unknown.

The TCR comes from a girl under 18 with multiple sclerosis. Source material: blood. This chain joins TRBV7-8 and TRBJ1-1; 7 bases match TRBD1. CDR3 amino acids: CASSINRGPNTEAFF. DNA for the CDR3: TGTGCCAGCAGCATCAACAGGGGCCCGAACACTGAAGCTTTCTTT.